This TCR beta chain comes out of a study of PD-1 blockade in mismatch repair-deficient tumors. About the research overall: Patients had around 12 mismatch repair-deficient cancer types, all previously treated and progressing. Study conclusions and caveats: Tumor-resident clones, often absent from pretreatment blood, expanded after pembrolizumab and then contracted.

The protocol was immunoSEQ multiplex PCR, while the TCRdb copy is restricted to in-frame clones and leaves out a portion. The sample holds around 39,000 clones, roughly 83% seen once. This clone was recorded once. Its specificity is not known. The germline gives CDR1 SGHRS, CDR2 YFSETQ. V dropped 0 bases and J dropped 1 base, with 7 bases sitting between them. The length of the CDR3 is 14 residues. The origin of this receptor is an adult with mismatch repair-deficient cancer. Sequencing was performed on PBMCs, taken approximately 41 weeks after starting pembrolizumab. The chain employs TRBV5-1 and TRBJ2-5; no reliable D call. The CDR3, as DNA: TGCGCCAGCAGCTTGGCTGTCGGCCAAGAGACCCAGTACTTC. Residues: CASSLAVGQETQYF. The full variable domain, completed using reference TRBV5-1 and TRBJ2-5, is KAGVTQTPRYLIKTRGQQVTLSCSPISGHRSVSWYQQTPGQGLQFLFEYFSETQRNKGNFPGRFSGRQFSNSRSEMNVSTLELGDSALYLCASSLAVGQETQYFGPGTRLLVL.